A selection of T cell receptor beta chains follows, all from one sample in a study of blood T cell repertoires in COVID-19. Method: immunoSEQ multiplex PCR; TCRdb's copy keeps in-frame clones and lacks some. The repertoire holds more than 110,000 clones, with about 81% as singletons. The sample was peripheral blood. The receptors were gathered from a woman of 80 years or more with acute or convalescent COVID-19. Both conserved end residues are part of each CDR3. D genes are given only for firm matches. Not every row has a clone size; where given, it reads once, few, many or a size class.

clone size,V gene,D gene,J gene,CDR3 DNA,CDR3 protein
NA,TRBV27,TRBD1,TRBJ1-5,TGTGCCAGCAGTCCCCCTTTACAGGGGGTGGGCAATCAGCCCCAGCATTTT,CASSPPLQGVGNQPQHF
NA,TRBV12-3/TRBV12-4,TRBD2,TRBJ2-1,TGTGCCAGCAGGCGTACGGGGACTAGCGGGCAGTTCTTC,CASRRTGTSGQFF
few,TRBV5-4,TRBD1,TRBJ2-1,TGTGCCAGCAGCTCAGGGACAGGGGGGTACAATGAGCAGTTCTTC,CASSSGTGGYNEQFF
NA,TRBV5-1,NA,TRBJ2-5,TGCGCCAGCAGCTTACTCCGGCAGGGAGAGACCCAGTACTTC,CASSLLRQGETQYF
NA,TRBV7-3,NA,TRBJ1-1,TGTGCCAGCAGCTGGAACAGGAACACTGAAGCTTTCTTT,CASSWNRNTEAFF
NA,TRBV30,TRBD2,TRBJ2-7,TGTGCCAGCGGGACGGAATTTTACTACGAGCAGTACTTC,CASGTEFYYEQYF
NA,TRBV2,TRBD2,TRBJ2-7,TGTGCCAGCAGTACCTTCAGAGGCAGCGGGGGATCTTCCTACGAGCAGTACTTC,CASSTFRGSGGSSYEQYF
NA,TRBV7-9,NA,TRBJ1-2,TGTGCCAGCAGCTTAGAAGTTCGAGATGGCTACACCTTC,CASSLEVRDGYTF
NA,TRBV4-1,NA,TRBJ1-1,TGCGCCAGCAGCCAAGAGCCCAGGGTGATCACTGAAGCTTTCTTT,CASSQEPRVITEAFF
NA,TRBV28,TRBD2,TRBJ2-3,TGTGCCAGCAGTTTATACCCCGTGCTTACTAGCGGGAGGGGAGGAGGTACGCAGTATTTT,CASSLYPVLTSGRGGGTQYF
NA,TRBV6-1,NA,TRBJ2-1,TGTGCCAGCAGTGAAGCGCCAGGGGGGACACCTTACAATGAGCAGTTCTTC,CASSEAPGGTPYNEQFF
NA,TRBV2,TRBD2,TRBJ2-1,TGTGCCAGCAGTGAAGCCGGACTAGCAACAAATGAGCAGTTCTTC,CASSEAGLATNEQFF
NA,TRBV2,NA,TRBJ2-1,TGTGCCAGCAGTGACGACTACTCCTACAATGAGCAGTTCTTC,CASSDDYSYNEQFF
many,TRBV27,TRBD1,TRBJ2-1,TGTGCCAGCAGTCAGGGGGCGCGTGTCAATGAGCAGTTCTTC,CASSQGARVNEQFF
NA,TRBV30,NA,TRBJ1-4,TGTGCCTGGACCTGGGACAACTATAATGAAAAACTGTTTTTT,CAWTWDNYNEKLFF
NA,TRBV4-1,NA,TRBJ2-7,TGCGCCAGCAGCCAACGAGGGGGTCGGTACGAGCAGTACTTC,CASSQRGGRYEQYF
NA,TRBV20-1,TRBD1,TRBJ1-2,TGCAGTGCGAAAGACAGGGAGGGCTACACCTTC,CSAKDREGYTF
NA,TRBV11-2,TRBD1,TRBJ2-1,TGTGCCAGCAGCCTTACAGGGGGCGGAGTCCCCAATGAGCAGTTCTTC,CASSLTGGGVPNEQFF
once,TRBV7-2,NA,TRBJ2-7,TGTGCCAGCAGCTCACGGCAGGGGTTCTACGAGCAGTACTTC,CASSSRQGFYEQYF
NA,TRBV5-4,NA,TRBJ2-1,TGTGCCAGCAGTCTAGGGGGGGGCCCCTACAATGAGCAGTTCTTC,CASSLGGGPYNEQFF
NA,TRBV28,TRBD1,TRBJ1-2,TGTGCCAGCAGCCTGACAGGGCTTAGGATCAACTATGGCTACACCTTC,CASSLTGLRINYGYTF
few,TRBV9,NA,TRBJ2-2,TGTGCCAGCAGCTTTAACGGGGAGCTGTTTTTT,CASSFNGELFF
NA,TRBV10-2,TRBD2,TRBJ2-7,TGCGCCAGCAGTGAGTCGCTACTAGCGGGGGTCTACGAGCAGTACTTC,CASSESLLAGVYEQYF
NA,TRBV7-9,TRBD1,TRBJ1-1,TGTGCCAGCAGTCCGACAGGGGGGAGTGAAGCTTTCTTT,CASSPTGGSEAFF
NA,TRBV7-9,TRBD2,TRBJ2-6,TGTGCCAGCAGCTTAGGAATTAGCGGGTCCGGATCTGGGGCCAACGTCCTGACTTTC,CASSLGISGSGSGANVLTF
NA,TRBV5-1,NA,TRBJ2-3,TGCGCCAGCAGCAGGGAGAGCATTAGCACAGATACGCAGTATTTT,CASSRESISTDTQYF
NA,TRBV5-1,NA,TRBJ1-3,TGCGCCAGCAGCTTAGCAGGCTCCCTTGTTGGAAACACCATATATTTT,CASSLAGSLVGNTIYF
NA,TRBV21-1,NA,TRBJ2-3,TGTGCCAGCAGCATTGGGACTAGCGGGAGCAAAGATACGCAGTATTTT,CASSIGTSGSKDTQYF
NA,TRBV5-1,TRBD1,TRBJ1-2,TGCGCCAGCAGCTCATCCCTGAGACAGGGATCTAACTATGGCTACACCTTC,CASSSSLRQGSNYGYTF
NA,TRBV9,TRBD1,TRBJ1-1,TGTGCCAGCAGCGTAGGGGTAAGACAGGGGGACACTGAAGCTTTCTTT,CASSVGVRQGDTEAFF
NA,TRBV15,NA,TRBJ2-7,TGTGCCACCAGCAGAGATCCCCGCATCTGGGACACATCCTACGAGCAGTACTTC,CATSRDPRIWDTSYEQYF
NA,TRBV7-8,TRBD2,TRBJ2-3,TGTGCCAGCAGCTTATTAGCGGGAGGCCGTGGAGATACGCAGTATTTT,CASSLLAGGRGDTQYF
NA,TRBV20-1,NA,TRBJ1-2,TGCAGTGCTAGGATGGTGAAGACAGGCACCTTC,CSARMVKTGTF
once,TRBV11-2,TRBD2,TRBJ2-5,TGTGCCAGCAGCTTGAGGGGCGCTAGCGGGATGGAGACCCAGTACTTC,CASSLRGASGMETQYF
NA,TRBV5-6,NA,TRBJ2-1,TGTGCCAGCAGCTTGACCCGCCCGGGACTTTACTCCTACAATGAGCAGTTCTTC,CASSLTRPGLYSYNEQFF
NA,TRBV5-8,NA,TRBJ1-1,TGTGCCAGCAGCACCCGGGTGAACACTGAAGCTTTCTTT,CASSTRVNTEAFF
NA,TRBV6-1,NA,TRBJ1-2,TGTGCCAGCAGTGAACGGCCAGGGGCGGGCGGCTACACCTTC,CASSERPGAGGYTF
NA,TRBV5-6,TRBD2,TRBJ2-3,TGTGCCAGCAGGCCCTGGCTAGCGGGAGCGAAAAATACGCAGTATTTT,CASRPWLAGAKNTQYF